The T cell receptor (beta chain) described here comes from a study of cytomegalovirus exposure and HLA in healthy donors. Findings and caveats of the study: CMV antigen specificity was confirmed in vitro for three CMV-associated chains. Available immune exposure information covered CMV serostatus only.

Vbeta (60) and Jbeta (13) primers were used in the PCR. Some clones are missing from TCRdb's copy, which holds only in-frame ones; the method was immunoSEQ multiplex PCR. The sample table sets out 40,000 to 50,000 clones. With respect to this clone: Antigen: not known.

Per the germline V gene, CDR1 is MNHNY and CDR2 is SVGAGI (reference sequence). This CDR3 contains 16 residues. Unmatched junction bases numbered 12, after V lost 4 bases and J lost 6 bases. V is TRBV6-6 and J is TRBJ2-7; the match to TRBD1 covers 10 bases. Material: PBMCs. This clonotype was obtained from a man under 40 in good health and CMV-seronegative. DNA of the CDR3: TGTGCCAGCAGTTCCACACCGGGACAGGGGTTCACCGAGCAGTACTTC. Translation: CASSSTPGQGFTEQYF.